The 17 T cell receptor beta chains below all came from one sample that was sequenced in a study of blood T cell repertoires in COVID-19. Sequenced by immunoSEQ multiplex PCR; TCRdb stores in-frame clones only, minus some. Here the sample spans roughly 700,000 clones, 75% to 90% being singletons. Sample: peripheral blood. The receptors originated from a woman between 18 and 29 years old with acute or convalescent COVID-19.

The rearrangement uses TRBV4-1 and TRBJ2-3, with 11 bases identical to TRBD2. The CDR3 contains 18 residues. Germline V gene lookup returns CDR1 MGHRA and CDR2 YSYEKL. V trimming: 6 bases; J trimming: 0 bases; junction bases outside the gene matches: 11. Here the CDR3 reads CASSPTLAGGPSTDTQYF. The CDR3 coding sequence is TGCGCCAGCAGTCCTACCCTAGCGGGGGGACCGAGCACAGATACGCAGTATTTT.

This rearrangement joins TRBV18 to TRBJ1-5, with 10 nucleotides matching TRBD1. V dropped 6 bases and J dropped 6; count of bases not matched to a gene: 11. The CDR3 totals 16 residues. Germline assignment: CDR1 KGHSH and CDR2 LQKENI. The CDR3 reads CASSGPGTGVGQPQHF. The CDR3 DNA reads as TGTGCCAGCTCGGGCCCCGGGACAGGGGTAGGTCAGCCCCAGCATTTT.

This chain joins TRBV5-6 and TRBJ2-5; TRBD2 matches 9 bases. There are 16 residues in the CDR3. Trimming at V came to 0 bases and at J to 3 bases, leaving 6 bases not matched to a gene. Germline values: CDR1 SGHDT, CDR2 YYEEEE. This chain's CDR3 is CASSLVRASGEETQYF. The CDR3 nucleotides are TGTGCCAGCAGCTTGGTTAGGGCTAGCGGGGAAGAGACCCAGTACTTC.

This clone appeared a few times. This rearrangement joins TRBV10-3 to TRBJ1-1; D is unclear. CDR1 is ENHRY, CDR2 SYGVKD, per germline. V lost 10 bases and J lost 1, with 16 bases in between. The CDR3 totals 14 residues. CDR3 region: CASREEGGNTEAFF. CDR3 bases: TGTGCCAGCCGAGAGGAGGGCGGGAACACTGAAGCTTTCTTT.

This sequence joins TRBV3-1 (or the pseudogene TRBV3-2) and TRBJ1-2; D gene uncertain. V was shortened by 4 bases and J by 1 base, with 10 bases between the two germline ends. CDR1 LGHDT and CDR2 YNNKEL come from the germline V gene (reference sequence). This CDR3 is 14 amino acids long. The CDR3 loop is CASSRLGLNYGYTF. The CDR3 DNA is TGTGCCAGCAGCCGGTTAGGACTTAACTATGGCTACACCTTC.

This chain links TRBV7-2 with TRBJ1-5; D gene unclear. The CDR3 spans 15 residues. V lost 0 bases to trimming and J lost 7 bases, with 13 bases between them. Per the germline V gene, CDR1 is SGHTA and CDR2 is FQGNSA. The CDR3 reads CASSLAPWGGQPQHF. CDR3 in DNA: TGTGCCAGCAGCTTAGCGCCGTGGGGAGGGCAGCCCCAGCATTTT. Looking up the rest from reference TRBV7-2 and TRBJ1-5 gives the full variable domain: GAGVSQSPSNKVTEKGKDVELRCDPISGHTALYWYRQSLGQGLEFLIYFQGNSAPDKSGLPSDRFSAERTGGSVSTLTIQRTQQEDSAVYLCASSLAPWGGQPQHFGDGTRLSIL.

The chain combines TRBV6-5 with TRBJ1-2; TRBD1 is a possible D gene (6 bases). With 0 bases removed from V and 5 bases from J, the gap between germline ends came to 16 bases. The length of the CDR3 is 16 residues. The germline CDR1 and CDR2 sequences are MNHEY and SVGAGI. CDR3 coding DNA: TGTGCCAGCAGTTACTCCGCAGGGGAGGGTTCGTATGGCTACACCTTC. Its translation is CASSYSAGEGSYGYTF.

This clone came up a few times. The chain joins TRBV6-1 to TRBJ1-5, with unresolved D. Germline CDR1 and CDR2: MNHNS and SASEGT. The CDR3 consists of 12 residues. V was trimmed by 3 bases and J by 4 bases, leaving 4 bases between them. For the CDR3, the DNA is TGTGCCAGCAGTGACGGGAATCAGCCCCAGCATTTT. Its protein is CASSDGNQPQHF.

CDR3 in amino acids: CASTRNIQETQYF. The CDR3 DNA sequence: TGTGCCAGCACCAGGAACATCCAAGAGACCCAGTACTTC. The V call is TRBV6-5, the J call TRBJ2-5, with D hard to call. V dropped 7 bases and J dropped 1 base, with 10 bases sitting between them. The CDR3 loop spans 13 amino acids. The germline V gene encodes CDR1 MNHEY and CDR2 SVGAGI.

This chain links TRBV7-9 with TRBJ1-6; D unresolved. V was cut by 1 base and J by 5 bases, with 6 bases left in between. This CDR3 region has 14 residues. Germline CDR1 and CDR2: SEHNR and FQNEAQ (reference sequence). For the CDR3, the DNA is TGTGCCAGCAGCTTAGGCGGAAATAATTCACCCCTCCACTTT. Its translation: CASSLGGNNSPLHF.

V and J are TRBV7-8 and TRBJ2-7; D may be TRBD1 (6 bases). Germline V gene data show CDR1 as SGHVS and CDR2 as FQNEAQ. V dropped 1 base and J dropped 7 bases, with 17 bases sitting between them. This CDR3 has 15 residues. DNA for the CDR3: TGTGCCAGCAGCTTAGATACAGGGTACGGTTGGGAGCAGTACTTC. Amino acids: CASSLDTGYGWEQYF.

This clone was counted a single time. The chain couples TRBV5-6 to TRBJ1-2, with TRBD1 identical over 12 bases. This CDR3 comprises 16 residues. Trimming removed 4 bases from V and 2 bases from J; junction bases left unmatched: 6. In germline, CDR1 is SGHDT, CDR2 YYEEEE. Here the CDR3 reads CASSGSGTGGNYGYTF. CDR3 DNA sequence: TGTGCCAGCAGCGGGTCCGGGACAGGGGGCAACTATGGCTACACCTTC.

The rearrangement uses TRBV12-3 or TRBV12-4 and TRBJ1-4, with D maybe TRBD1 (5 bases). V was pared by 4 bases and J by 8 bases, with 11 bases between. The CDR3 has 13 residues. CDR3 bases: TGTGCCAGCAGTTGGCCCGGGGGGGAAAAACTGTTTTTT. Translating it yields CASSWPGGEKLFF.

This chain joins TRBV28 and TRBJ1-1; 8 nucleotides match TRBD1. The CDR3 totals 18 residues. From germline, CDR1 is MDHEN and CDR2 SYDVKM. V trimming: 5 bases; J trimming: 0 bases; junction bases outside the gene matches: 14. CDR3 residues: CASSTPTGDGSMNTEAFF. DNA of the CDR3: TGTGCCAGCAGTACCCCGACAGGGGATGGGTCAATGAACACTGAAGCTTTCTTT.

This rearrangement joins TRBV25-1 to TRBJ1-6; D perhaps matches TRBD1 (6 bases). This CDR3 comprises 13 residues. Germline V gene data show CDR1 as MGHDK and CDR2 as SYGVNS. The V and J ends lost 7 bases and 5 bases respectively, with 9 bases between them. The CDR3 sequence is CASNGQNNSPLHF. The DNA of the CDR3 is TGTGCCAGCAACGGACAGAATAATTCACCCCTCCACTTT.

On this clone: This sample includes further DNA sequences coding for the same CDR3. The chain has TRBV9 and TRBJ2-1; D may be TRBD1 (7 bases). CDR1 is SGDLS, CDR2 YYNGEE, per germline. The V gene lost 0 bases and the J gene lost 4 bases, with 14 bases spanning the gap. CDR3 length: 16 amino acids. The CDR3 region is CASSVGGGGSYNEQFF. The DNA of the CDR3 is TGTGCCAGCAGCGTAGGAGGAGGGGGCTCTTACAATGAGCAGTTCTTC.

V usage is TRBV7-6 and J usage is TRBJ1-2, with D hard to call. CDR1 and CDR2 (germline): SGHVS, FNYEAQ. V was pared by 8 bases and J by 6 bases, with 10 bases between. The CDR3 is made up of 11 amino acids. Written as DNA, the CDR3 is TGTGCCAGCTCCCGGTTTGATGGCTACACCTTC. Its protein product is CASSRFDGYTF.